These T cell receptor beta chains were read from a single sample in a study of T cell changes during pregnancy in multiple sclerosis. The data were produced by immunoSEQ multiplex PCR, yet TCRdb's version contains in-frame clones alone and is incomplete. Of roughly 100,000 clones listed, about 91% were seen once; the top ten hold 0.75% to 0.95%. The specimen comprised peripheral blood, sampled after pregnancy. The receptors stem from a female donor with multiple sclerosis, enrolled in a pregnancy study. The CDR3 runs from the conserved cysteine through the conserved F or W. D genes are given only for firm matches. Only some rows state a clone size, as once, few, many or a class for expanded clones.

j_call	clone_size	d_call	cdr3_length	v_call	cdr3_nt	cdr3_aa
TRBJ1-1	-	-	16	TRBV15	TGTGCCACCAGCAGATTCGGCGGGATCATGAACACTGAAGCTTTCTTT	CATSRFGGIMNTEAFF
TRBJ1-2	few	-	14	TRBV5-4	TGTGCCAGCAGCGGGAGGACAAGTAACTATGGCTACACCTTC	CASSGRTSNYGYTF
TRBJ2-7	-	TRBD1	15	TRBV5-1	TGCGCCAGCAGCCCGAGAAGGGACAGGGACCACGAGCAGTACTTC	CASSPRRDRDHEQYF
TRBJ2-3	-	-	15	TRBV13	TGTGCCAGCAGTTCTTATACGGGATCTGCAGATACGCAGTATTTT	CASSSYTGSADTQYF
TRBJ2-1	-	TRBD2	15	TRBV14	TGTGCCAGCGGGGGACTAGCGGGACCCTACAATGAGCAGTTCTTC	CASGGLAGPYNEQFF
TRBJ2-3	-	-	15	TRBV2	TGTGCCAGCACCTCCGTGCCAGGGCGCACAGATACGCAGTATTTT	CASTSVPGRTDTQYF
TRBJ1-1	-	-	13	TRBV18	TGTGCCAGCTCACCGGCAGGGAACACTGAAGCTTTCTTT	CASSPAGNTEAFF
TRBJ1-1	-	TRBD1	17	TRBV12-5	TGTGCTAGTGGTTTGGTACGGGCAGGGGGCAGGAACACTGAAGCTTTCTTT	CASGLVRAGGRNTEAFF
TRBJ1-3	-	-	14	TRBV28	TGTGCCAGCAGTTCACAGGTCTCTGGAAACACCATATATTTT	CASSSQVSGNTIYF
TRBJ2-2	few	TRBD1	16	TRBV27	TGTGCCAGCAGTTTATTGGGGACAGGGATCACCGGGGAGCTGTTTTTT	CASSLLGTGITGELFF
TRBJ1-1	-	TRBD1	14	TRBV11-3	TGTGCCAGCAGCTCCGGACAGGGCGGCACTGAAGCTTTCTTT	CASSSGQGGTEAFF
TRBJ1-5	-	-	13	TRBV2	TGTGCCAGCAGTCCAGGAAGCAATCAGCCCCAGCATTTT	CASSPGSNQPQHF
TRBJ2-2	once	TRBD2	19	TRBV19	TGTGCCAGTAGTAGACCTAGCGGGAGGGCTAACGTAATCACCGGGGAGCTGTTTTTT	CASSRPSGRANVITGELFF
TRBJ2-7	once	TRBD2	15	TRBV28	TGTGCCAGCAGTTCCCCGGGGGGGACCGAATACGAGCAGTACTTC	CASSSPGGTEYEQYF
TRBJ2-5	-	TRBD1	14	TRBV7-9	TGTGCCAGCAGAGATTACAGGGGGCTAGAGACCCAGTACTTC	CASRDYRGLETQYF
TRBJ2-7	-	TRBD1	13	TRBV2	TGTGCCAGCAGTGAAAAGGGGGCTAATGAGCAGTACTTC	CASSEKGANEQYF
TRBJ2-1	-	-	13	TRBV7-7	TGTGCCAGCAGCTTAGCGGCAGGGGATGAGCAGTTCTTC	CASSLAAGDEQFF
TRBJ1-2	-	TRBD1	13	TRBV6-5	TGTGCCAGCAGTACGACAGGGAACTATGGCTACACCTTC	CASSTTGNYGYTF
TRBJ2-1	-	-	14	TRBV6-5	TGTGCCAGTACCGCAGCAGGGACTTTCGGGGAGCAGTTCTTC	CASTAAGTFGEQFF
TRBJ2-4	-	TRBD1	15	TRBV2	TGTGCCAGCGGAGGGGGACAGGGAGCCAAAAACATTCAGTACTTC	CASGGGQGAKNIQYF
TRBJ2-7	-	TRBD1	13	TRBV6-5	TGTGCCAGCAGTCCCCGGGACAGGAGGGAGCAGTACTTC	CASSPRDRREQYF
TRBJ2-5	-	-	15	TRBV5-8	TGTGCCAGCAGCTTGCTGGCAGGGAGGCAAGAGACCCAGTACTTC	CASSLLAGRQETQYF
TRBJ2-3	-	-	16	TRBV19	TGTGCCAGTAGTCCCCTCCACAGGGTGGGGACAGATACGCAGTATTTT	CASSPLHRVGTDTQYF
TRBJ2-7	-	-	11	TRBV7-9	TGTGCCAGCAGCTTCAGGGACGAGCAGTACTTC	CASSFRDEQYF
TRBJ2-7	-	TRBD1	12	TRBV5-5	TGTGCCAGCAGGACAGGGGTCTACGAGCAGTACTTC	CASRTGVYEQYF
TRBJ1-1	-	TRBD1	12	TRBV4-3	TGCGCCAGCAGCCAGAGACAGGGGGCGGCTTTCTTT	CASSQRQGAAFF
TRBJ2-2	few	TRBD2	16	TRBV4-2	TGTGCCAGCAGCCAATTAACTAGCGGGGGGGCCGGGGAGCTGTTTTTT	CASSQLTSGGAGELFF
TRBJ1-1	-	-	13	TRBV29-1	TGCAGCGGAAGGGGGATTTCGAACACTGAAGCTTTCTTT	CSGRGISNTEAFF
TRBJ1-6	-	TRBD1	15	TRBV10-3	TGTGCCATCAGATTAACCGGGACAGGAGATTCACCCCTCCACTTT	CAIRLTGTGDSPLHF
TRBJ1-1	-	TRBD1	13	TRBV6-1	TGTGCCAGCAGACAGGGGTGGGTCACTGAAGCTTTCTTT	CASRQGWVTEAFF
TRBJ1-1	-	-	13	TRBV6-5	TGTGCCAGCAGTTACTCCTCGAACACTGAAGCTTTCTTT	CASSYSSNTEAFF
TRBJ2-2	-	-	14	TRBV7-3	TGTGCCAGCAGTTTAACGGGGGCGACCGGGGAGCTGTTTTTT	CASSLTGATGELFF